One T cell receptor beta chain is described in this entry. These data originate in a study of response to subunit inactivated influenza vaccine. Looked up from germline, CDR1 is DFQATT and CDR2 is SNEGSKA (reference sequence). The CDR3 spans 15 residues. Unmatched junction bases numbered 17, after V lost 6 bases and J lost 6 bases. MiXCR was run by TCRdb on the RT-PCR reads, yielding one entry per CDR3 protein. The data show about 700,000 distinct CDR3 sequences, approximately 15% seen once. This specimen was PBMCs from blood, taken about 14 days before vaccination. This sequence was found in a man aged 50 to 60 who received an inactivated influenza vaccine. The chain recombines TRBV20-1 with TRBJ2-7; 7 bases line up with TRBD1. In DNA form, the CDR3 reads TGCAGTGCCGCGGACAGGCATCAGGGCTTGTCCGAGCAGTACTTC. Amino acids: CSAADRHQGLSEQYF.